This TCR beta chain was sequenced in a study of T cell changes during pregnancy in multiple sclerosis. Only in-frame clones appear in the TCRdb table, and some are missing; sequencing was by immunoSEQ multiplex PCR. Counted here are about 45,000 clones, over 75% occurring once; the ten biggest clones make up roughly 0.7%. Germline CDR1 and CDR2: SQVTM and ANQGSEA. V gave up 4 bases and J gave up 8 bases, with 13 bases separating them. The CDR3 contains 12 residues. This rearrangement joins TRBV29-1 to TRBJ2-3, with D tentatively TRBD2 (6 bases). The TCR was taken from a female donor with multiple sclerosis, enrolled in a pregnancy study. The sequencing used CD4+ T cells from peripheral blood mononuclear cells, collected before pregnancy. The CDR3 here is CSVVEGTATQYF. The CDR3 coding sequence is TGCAGCGTTGTGGAGGGTACGGCTACGCAGTATTTT.